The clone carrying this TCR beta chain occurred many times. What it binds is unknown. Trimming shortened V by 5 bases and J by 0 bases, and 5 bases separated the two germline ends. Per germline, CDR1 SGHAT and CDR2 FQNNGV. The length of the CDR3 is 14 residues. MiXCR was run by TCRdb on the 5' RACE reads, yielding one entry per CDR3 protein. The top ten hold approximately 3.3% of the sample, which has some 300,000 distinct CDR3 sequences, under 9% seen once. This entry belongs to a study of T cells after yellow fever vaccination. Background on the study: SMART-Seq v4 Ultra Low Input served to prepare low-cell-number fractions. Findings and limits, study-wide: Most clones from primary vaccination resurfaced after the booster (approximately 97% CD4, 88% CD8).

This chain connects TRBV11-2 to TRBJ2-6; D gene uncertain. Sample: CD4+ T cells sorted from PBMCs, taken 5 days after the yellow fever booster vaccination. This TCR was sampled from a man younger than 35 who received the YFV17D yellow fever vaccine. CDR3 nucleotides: TGTGCCAGCAGCGAATCCTCTGGGGCCAACGTCCTGACTTTC. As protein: CASSESSGANVLTF. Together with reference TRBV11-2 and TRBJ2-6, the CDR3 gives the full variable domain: EAGVAQSPRYKIIEKRQSVAFWCNPISGHATLYWYQQILGQGPKLLIQFQNNGVVDDSQLPKDRFSAERLKGVDSTLKIQPAKLEDSAVYLCASSESSGANVLTFGAGSRLTVL.